This is a list of T cell receptor beta chains from one sample in a study of blood T cell repertoires in COVID-19. The protocol was immunoSEQ multiplex PCR, while the TCRdb copy is restricted to in-frame clones and leaves out a portion. This table holds 35,000 to 45,000 clones, approximately 85% found once. The sequencing input was peripheral blood. The receptor source for this set is a man in his 60s with acute or convalescent COVID-19. Both conserved end residues are part of each CDR3. A D gene is named only where the DNA matches it firmly. The listing skips clone size in some rows; elsewhere it reads once, few, many or a size class.

CDR3aa: CATGGGTGGHYEQYF
CDR3nt: TGTGCCACCGGTGGGGGGACAGGGGGTCACTACGAGCAGTACTTC
v_gene: TRBV7-2
abundance: once
d_gene: TRBD1
j_gene: TRBJ2-7
len: 15

CDR3aa: CASSGGTGGRGAYEQYF
CDR3nt: TGTGCCAGCAGCGGAGGGACAGGGGGCAGGGGTGCCTACGAGCAGTACTTC
v_gene: TRBV5-6
abundance: -
d_gene: TRBD1
j_gene: TRBJ2-7
len: 17

CDR3aa: CASTQGASGNTIYF
CDR3nt: TGTGCCAGCACCCAGGGGGCTTCTGGAAACACCATATATTTT
v_gene: TRBV6-5
abundance: -
d_gene: TRBD1
j_gene: TRBJ1-3
len: 14

CDR3aa: CSVGSRDKPYEQYF
CDR3nt: TGCAGCGTCGGGAGCCGGGATAAACCATACGAGCAGTACTTC
v_gene: TRBV29-1
abundance: -
d_gene: -
j_gene: TRBJ2-7
len: 14

CDR3aa: CASSFLFQNYGYTF
CDR3nt: TGTGCCAGCAGCTTTTTGTTCCAGAACTATGGCTACACCTTC
v_gene: TRBV7-2
abundance: -
d_gene: -
j_gene: TRBJ1-2
len: 14

CDR3aa: CASSYQPSGVFF
CDR3nt: TGTGCCAGCAGTTACCAGCCCAGCGGGGTGTTCTTC
v_gene: TRBV6-5
abundance: -
d_gene: TRBD2
j_gene: TRBJ2-1
len: 12

CDR3aa: CASSLAAEAGEKLFF
CDR3nt: TGTGCCAGCAGCTTAGCGGCAGAGGCGGGTGAAAAACTGTTTTTT
v_gene: TRBV7-9
abundance: -
d_gene: -
j_gene: TRBJ1-4
len: 15

CDR3aa: CASSHEGTFYGYTF
CDR3nt: TGTGCCAGCAGCCACGAGGGGACTTTCTATGGCTACACCTTC
v_gene: TRBV6-2/TRBV6-3
abundance: -
d_gene: -
j_gene: TRBJ1-2
len: 14

CDR3aa: CATSDLFSAGYEQYF
CDR3nt: TGTGCCACCAGTGATTTGTTCTCGGCGGGGTACGAGCAGTACTTC
v_gene: TRBV24-1
abundance: once
d_gene: -
j_gene: TRBJ2-7
len: 15

CDR3aa: CSVEGSGRFYNEQFF
CDR3nt: TGCAGCGTTGAGGGTAGCGGGAGATTCTACAATGAGCAGTTCTTC
v_gene: TRBV29-1
abundance: -
d_gene: TRBD2
j_gene: TRBJ2-1
len: 15

CDR3aa: CASSLAGTSGSWDEQFF
CDR3nt: TGTGCCAGCAGCTTGGCGGGGACTAGCGGGAGTTGGGATGAGCAGTTCTTC
v_gene: TRBV5-8
abundance: -
d_gene: TRBD2
j_gene: TRBJ2-1
len: 17

CDR3aa: CATSLMGRYTDTQYF
CDR3nt: TGTGCCACCAGCCTAATGGGGAGGTACACAGATACGCAGTATTTT
v_gene: TRBV15
abundance: few
d_gene: -
j_gene: TRBJ2-3
len: 15

CDR3aa: CASSFDRVDTGELFF
CDR3nt: TGTGCCAGCAGTTTCGACAGGGTCGACACCGGGGAGCTGTTTTTT
v_gene: TRBV28
abundance: -
d_gene: TRBD1
j_gene: TRBJ2-2
len: 15

CDR3aa: CASSSPRASGRTDTQYF
CDR3nt: TGTGCCAGCAGTTCGCCGCGGGCTAGCGGGAGGACAGATACGCAGTATTTT
v_gene: TRBV27
abundance: -
d_gene: TRBD2
j_gene: TRBJ2-3
len: 17

CDR3aa: CASRTTEGATWETQYF
CDR3nt: TGTGCCAGCAGAACCACGGAGGGGGCGACCTGGGAGACCCAGTACTTC
v_gene: TRBV3-1/TRBV3-2
abundance: -
d_gene: -
j_gene: TRBJ2-5
len: 16

CDR3aa: CASSKDRVGNQPQHF
CDR3nt: TGTGCCAGCTCAAAGGACAGGGTGGGCAATCAGCCCCAGCATTTT
v_gene: TRBV18
abundance: -
d_gene: TRBD1
j_gene: TRBJ1-5
len: 15

CDR3aa: CASRGTGGLGEKLFF
CDR3nt: TGTGCCAGCAGGGGGACAGGGGGCCTAGGGGAAAAACTGTTTTTT
v_gene: TRBV6-5
abundance: -
d_gene: TRBD1
j_gene: TRBJ1-4
len: 15

CDR3aa: CASSLDRYEQYF
CDR3nt: TGTGCCAGCTCATTGGACAGATACGAGCAGTACTTC
v_gene: TRBV18
abundance: -
d_gene: -
j_gene: TRBJ2-7
len: 12

CDR3aa: CASTPTDPRLTFCCGYTF
CDR3nt: TGTGCTAGCACCCCAACGGATCCGAGGCTCACGTTCTGTTGTGGCTACACCTTC
v_gene: TRBV7-7
abundance: once
d_gene: -
j_gene: TRBJ1-2
len: 18

CDR3aa: CASSVLLNTEAFF
CDR3nt: TGTGCCAGCAGTGTTCTTTTGAACACTGAAGCTTTCTTT
v_gene: TRBV25-1
abundance: -
d_gene: -
j_gene: TRBJ1-1
len: 13

CDR3aa: CAWGAGWGPVGYTF
CDR3nt: TGTGCCTGGGGAGCCGGGTGGGGGCCTGTTGGCTACACCTTC
v_gene: TRBV30
abundance: -
d_gene: -
j_gene: TRBJ1-2
len: 14

CDR3aa: CASSLRRAYYEQYF
CDR3nt: TGTGCCAGCAGTTTACGCAGGGCCTACTACGAGCAGTACTTC
v_gene: TRBV27
abundance: -
d_gene: -
j_gene: TRBJ2-7
len: 14

CDR3aa: CASSRGRGNQPQHF
CDR3nt: TGTGCCAGCTCCAGGGGGCGCGGCAATCAGCCCCAGCATTTT
v_gene: TRBV27
abundance: few
d_gene: TRBD1
j_gene: TRBJ1-5
len: 14

CDR3aa: CASRPDITAPRNGYTF
CDR3nt: TGTGCCAGCAGACCGGACATCACTGCCCCCCGGAATGGCTACACCTTC
v_gene: TRBV2
abundance: -
d_gene: -
j_gene: TRBJ1-2
len: 16

CDR3aa: CASSQVAQTNYGYTF
CDR3nt: TGCGCCAGCAGCCAAGTGGCACAAACTAACTATGGCTACACCTTC
v_gene: TRBV4-1
abundance: -
d_gene: -
j_gene: TRBJ1-2
len: 15

CDR3aa: CATSLEPDTQYF
CDR3nt: TGTGCCACCAGCCTGGAGCCGGATACGCAGTATTTT
v_gene: TRBV15
abundance: -
d_gene: -
j_gene: TRBJ2-3
len: 12

CDR3aa: CASSQALAGGRKYF
CDR3nt: TGCGCCAGCAGCCAGGCACTAGCGGGGGGGCGGAAATACTTC
v_gene: TRBV4-3
abundance: -
d_gene: TRBD2
j_gene: TRBJ2-5
len: 14

CDR3aa: CASSEGHLSNQPQHF
CDR3nt: TGTGCCAGCAGTGAGGGACATCTTAGCAATCAGCCCCAGCATTTT
v_gene: TRBV2
abundance: -
d_gene: -
j_gene: TRBJ1-5
len: 15

CDR3aa: CASSPSAGATTGYTF
CDR3nt: TGTGCCAGCAGCCCCTCGGCGGGGGCAACGACTGGCTACACCTTC
v_gene: TRBV3-1/TRBV3-2
abundance: -
d_gene: -
j_gene: TRBJ1-2
len: 15

CDR3aa: CASKTSGSADTQYF
CDR3nt: TGTGCCAGCAAGACTAGCGGGAGCGCAGATACGCAGTATTTT
v_gene: TRBV28
abundance: -
d_gene: TRBD2
j_gene: TRBJ2-3
len: 14

CDR3aa: CASTGQGGTEAFF
CDR3nt: TGTGCCAGCACCGGACAGGGGGGCACTGAAGCTTTCTTT
v_gene: TRBV28
abundance: -
d_gene: TRBD1
j_gene: TRBJ1-1
len: 13

CDR3aa: CASSGLETGRWNQPQHF
CDR3nt: TGTGCCAGCAGTGGACTAGAGACAGGGCGGTGGAATCAGCCCCAGCATTTT
v_gene: TRBV6-1
abundance: -
d_gene: TRBD1
j_gene: TRBJ1-5
len: 17

CDR3aa: CATSDRTGDSYNEQFF
CDR3nt: TGTGCCACCAGTGACCGAACAGGGGACTCCTACAATGAGCAGTTCTTC
v_gene: TRBV24-1
abundance: -
d_gene: TRBD1
j_gene: TRBJ2-1
len: 16

CDR3aa: CASSLGPPLAGGQETQYF
CDR3nt: TGTGCCAGCAGCTTAGGCCCCCCACTAGCGGGGGGCCAAGAGACCCAGTACTTC
v_gene: TRBV7-2
abundance: -
d_gene: TRBD2
j_gene: TRBJ2-5
len: 18

CDR3aa: CASSPSGAGAKHGYTF
CDR3nt: TGTGCCAGCAGTCCCTCGGGTGCAGGGGCTAAACATGGCTACACCTTC
v_gene: TRBV28
abundance: -
d_gene: -
j_gene: TRBJ1-2
len: 16

CDR3aa: CASRPTGSAKNIQYF
CDR3nt: TGTGCCAGCAGACCGACAGGGTCGGCCAAAAACATTCAGTACTTC
v_gene: TRBV28
abundance: -
d_gene: TRBD1
j_gene: TRBJ2-4
len: 15

CDR3aa: CATQNQGGFGTEAFF
CDR3nt: TGTGCTACGCAAAACCAGGGGGGTTTCGGCACTGAAGCTTTCTTT
v_gene: TRBV28
abundance: -
d_gene: TRBD1
j_gene: TRBJ1-1
len: 15

CDR3aa: CASSSAGDGTEAFF
CDR3nt: TGTGCCAGCAGTTCGGCAGGGGACGGTACTGAAGCTTTCTTT
v_gene: TRBV2
abundance: -
d_gene: -
j_gene: TRBJ1-1
len: 14

CDR3aa: CASSVAPRGGGADSPLHF
CDR3nt: TGTGCCAGCAGCGTAGCTCCCCGGGGAGGGGGAGCAGATTCACCCCTCCACTTT
v_gene: TRBV9
abundance: -
d_gene: -
j_gene: TRBJ1-6
len: 18

CDR3aa: CASKIPTGGREKLFF
CDR3nt: TGTGCCAGCAAGATTCCGACAGGGGGTAGGGAAAAACTGTTTTTT
v_gene: TRBV2
abundance: -
d_gene: TRBD1
j_gene: TRBJ1-4
len: 15

CDR3aa: CASSAWDRGNTEAFF
CDR3nt: TGTGCCAGCAGCGCATGGGACAGGGGGAACACTGAAGCTTTCTTT
v_gene: TRBV7-9
abundance: -
d_gene: TRBD1
j_gene: TRBJ1-1
len: 15